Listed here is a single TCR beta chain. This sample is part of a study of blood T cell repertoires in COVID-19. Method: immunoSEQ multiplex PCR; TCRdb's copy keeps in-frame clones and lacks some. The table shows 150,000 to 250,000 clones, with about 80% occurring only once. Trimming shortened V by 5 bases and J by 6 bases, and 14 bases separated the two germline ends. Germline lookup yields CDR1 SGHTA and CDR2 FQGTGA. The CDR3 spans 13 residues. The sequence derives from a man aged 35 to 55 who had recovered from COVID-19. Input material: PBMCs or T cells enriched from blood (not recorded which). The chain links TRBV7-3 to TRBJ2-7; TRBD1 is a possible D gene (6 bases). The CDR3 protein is CASSPQQGTEQYF. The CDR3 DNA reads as TGTGCCAGCAGCCCTCAACAGGGAACCGAGCAGTACTTC.